Below, 21 T cell receptor beta chains from the same sample are listed, as sequenced in a study of CD8 T cells in ankylosing spondylitis. Each CDR3 protein gets one entry after TCRdb re-called the 5' RACE reads with MiXCR. The repertoire holds about 30,000 distinct CDR3 sequences, about 30% seen once, with around 45% in the top ten. Material: synovial fluid, either unsorted or a sorted T cell fraction (not recorded which). The origin of the receptors is a male donor with ankylosing spondylitis.

The J gene is TRBJ2-7, the V gene TRBV7-6, with 8 bases matching TRBD1. V shed 1 base and J 1 base; nucleotides not matched to a gene: 0. In germline, CDR1 is SGHVS, CDR2 FNYEAQ. The CDR3 length is 14 residues. The CDR3 DNA is TGTGCCAGCAGCTTAGGGACAGGGTCCTACGAGCAGTACTTC. Encoded protein: CASSLGTGSYEQYF.

This clonotype was detected a few times. The chain is built from TRBV7-6 and TRBJ2-7, with D possibly matching TRBD1 (5 bases). The length of the CDR3 is 14 residues. Germline lookup yields CDR1 SGHVS and CDR2 FNYEAQ. V lost 2 bases to trimming and J lost 2 bases, with 10 bases between them. CDR3 DNA: TGTGCCAGCAGCTTATCAGGGCCGACCTACGAGCAGTACTTC. Encoded protein: CASSLSGPTYEQYF.

This clonotype was seen ten or more times. CDR3 in amino acids: CASSLFRTRQDIQYF. The DNA for the CDR3 is TGTGCCAGCAGCTTGTTTCGGACTAGGCAGGACATTCAGTACTTC. The V gene is TRBV7-8, the J gene TRBJ2-4, with TRBD2 identical over 7 bases. Germline V gene lookup returns CDR1 SGHVS and CDR2 FQNEAQ. Unmatched junction bases numbered 10, after V lost 3 bases and J lost 8 bases. The CDR3 spans 15 residues.

This clonotype was observed a handful of times. The gene calls are TRBV9 and TRBJ1-4; 9 nucleotides align to TRBD1. Germline V gene lookup returns CDR1 SGDLS and CDR2 YYNGEE. V was clipped by 4 bases and J by 7 bases; unmatched bases: 8. This CDR3 comprises 15 residues. CDR3 in DNA: TGTGCCAGCAGCCCTTTAGGACAGGGGAGTGAAAAACTGTTTTTT. It encodes CASSPLGQGSEKLFF. Complete variable domain (other parts from reference TRBV9 and TRBJ1-4): DSGVTQTPKHLITATGQRVTLRCSPRSGDLSVYWYQQSLDQGLQFLIQYYNGEERAKGNILERFSAQQFPDLHSELNLSSLELGDSALYFCASSPLGQGSEKLFFGSGTQLSVL.

This clonotype was seen just once. The chain combines TRBV7-9 with TRBJ2-3; D is unresolved. CDR3 length: 15 residues. Trimming left V 7 bases short and J 0 bases short, with 14 bases between. Germline CDR1 reads SEHNR; CDR2 reads FQNEAQ (reference sequence). The CDR3 sequence is CASTLLGESTDTQYF. The CDR3 region has the DNA TGTGCCAGCACCCTTCTTGGCGAAAGCACAGATACGCAGTATTTT.

The chain links TRBV13 to TRBJ2-5, with a tentative D call TRBD1 (5 bases). Germline V lookup: CDR1 PRHDT, CDR2 FYEKMQ (reference sequence). CDR3 length: 15 amino acids. Trimming took off 5 bases at V and 1 base at J, with 14 bases between the two ends. The CDR3 protein is CASSPRAGPQETQYF. Here the CDR3 DNA reads TGTGCCAGCAGCCCCCGGGCAGGGCCCCAAGAGACCCAGTACTTC.

This clonotype was seen a handful of times. The chain combines TRBV2 with TRBJ2-7; TRBD1 matches at 10 bases. The CDR3 length is 13 residues. Losses at the gene ends were 10 bases for V and 2 bases for J; bases not matched to a gene: 5. CDR1 is SNHLY and CDR2 is FYNNEI in the germline V gene. The CDR3 sequence is CAIGTGVPYEQYV. DNA of the CDR3: TGTGCCATAGGGACAGGGGTCCCCTACGAGCAGTACGTC.

The chain is built from TRBV11-2 and TRBJ2-3; 8 nucleotides agree with TRBD1. The CDR3 contains 15 residues. The V segment lost 5 bases and the J segment 3 bases; nucleotides outside the gene matches: 7. Germline CDR1 reads SGHAT; CDR2 reads FQNNGV. The CDR3 is CASSIRQGLTDTQYF. DNA for the CDR3: TGTGCCAGCAGCATCAGACAGGGGCTAACAGATACGCAGTATTTT.

The V and J genes are TRBV6-5 and TRBJ2-3; D gene unclear. The CDR3 spans 14 residues. CDR1 is MNHEY, CDR2 SVGAGI, per germline. V lost 0 bases and J lost 2, with 6 bases in between. For the CDR3, the DNA is TGTGCCAGCAGTTACTCCTCAGCCACAGATACGCAGTATTTT. It is translated as CASSYSSATDTQYF.

With respect to this clonotype: A read error may be the cause here, since a much bigger clone is one base away. V is TRBV18 and J is TRBJ2-7; the match to TRBD2 covers 8 bases. In germline, CDR1 is KGHSH, CDR2 LQKENI. The CDR3 extends over 19 amino acids. CDR3 protein: CASSLSGGRSMGRTYKQYF. As DNA, the CDR3 is TGTGCCAGCTCTTTATCGGGAGGGAGGAGCATGGGGAGGACCTACAAGCAGTACTTC. Supplemented by reference TRBV18 and TRBJ2-7, the full variable domain reads NAGVMQNPRHLVRRRGQEARLRCSPMKGHSHVYWYRQLPEEGLKFMVYLQKENIIDESGMPKERFSAEFPKEGPSILRIQQVVRGDSAAYFCASSLSGGRSMGRTYKQYFGPGTRLTVT.

Many counts were recorded for this clonotype. The genes are TRBV5-6 and TRBJ2-5; D is possibly TRBD1 or TRBD2 (6 bases each). The germline V and J ends were trimmed by 4 bases and 2 bases, with 18 bases remaining between them. Germline lookup yields CDR1 SGHDT and CDR2 YYEEEE. The CDR3 has 16 residues. The chain's CDR3 is CASSRPIGGRQETQYF. DNA of the CDR3: TGTGCCAGCAGCCGACCCATTGGGGGGCGGCAAGAGACCCAGTACTTC.

The rearrangement links TRBV19 to TRBJ2-4; 8 bases are a match to TRBD1. Per the germline V gene, CDR1 is LNHDA and CDR2 is SQIVND (reference sequence). The V segment lost 8 bases and the J segment 6 bases; nucleotides outside the gene matches: 9. The length of the CDR3 is 14 residues. CDR3 DNA sequence: TGTGCCAGTCAAGACAGGGGTTCCTCAAACATTCAGTACTTC. Amino acids: CASQDRGSSNIQYF.

The gene calls are TRBV30 and TRBJ1-1; TRBD1 is a possible D gene (6 bases). V dropped 5 bases and J dropped 6 bases, with 13 bases sitting between them. The germline CDR1 and CDR2 sequences are GTSNPN and SVGIG (reference sequence). The CDR3 has 12 amino acids. CDR3 nucleotide sequence: TGTGCCTGGGGGAACGGGGGCGCTGAAGCTTTCTTT. It specifies CAWGNGGAEAFF. Full variable domain (remainder filled in from reference TRBV30 and TRBJ1-1): SQTIHQWPATLVQPVGSPLSLECTVEGTSNPNLYWYRQAAGRGLQLLFYSVGIGQISSEVPQNLSASRPQDRQFILSSKKLLLSDSGFYLCAWGNGGAEAFFGQGTRLTVV.

The chain employs TRBV11-2 and TRBJ1-6; the D is unclear. The V gene's germline CDR1 is SGHAT and CDR2 FQNNGV. The length of the CDR3 is 15 residues. The V end was cut by 3 bases, the J end by 5 bases, with 11 bases between. The CDR3 loop is CASSLSSRHNSPLHF. CDR3 nucleotides: TGTGCCAGCAGCTTGTCGTCTCGACATAATTCACCCCTCCACTTT.

This chain joins TRBV6-2 or TRBV6-3 and TRBJ2-3; no definite D call. Germline assignment: CDR1 MNHEY and CDR2 SVGEGT. Deletions cut 6 bases from V and 8 bases from J, with 15 bases between. This CDR3 region has 13 residues. The CDR3 is CASRKDEVGTQYF. CDR3 DNA sequence: TGTGCCAGCAGGAAGGACGAGGTCGGTACGCAGTATTTT.

In this sample, this clonotype turned up a few times. The CDR3: CASSPLAGENTGELFF. The CDR3 coding sequence is TGTGCCAGCAGCCCCTTAGCGGGGGAAAACACCGGGGAGCTGTTTTTT. V and J are TRBV13 and TRBJ2-2, with 9 nucleotides matching TRBD2. The V segment lost 5 bases and the J segment 2 bases; nucleotides outside the gene matches: 6. Germline lookup yields CDR1 PRHDT and CDR2 FYEKMQ (reference sequence). The CDR3 is made up of 16 amino acids.

The rearrangement links TRBV29-1 to TRBJ2-3; TRBD1 matches 11 bases. This CDR3 comprises 15 residues. Germline CDR1 and CDR2: SQVTM and ANQGSEA. V lost 5 bases to trimming and J lost 2 bases; unmatched junction nucleotides: 6. The CDR3 region is CSVNGQGANTDTQYF. CDR3 nucleotides: TGCAGCGTTAATGGACAGGGGGCGAACACAGATACGCAGTATTTT.

This rearrangement joins TRBV9 to TRBJ2-2; D gene uncertain. Trimming pared 4 bases from V and 7 bases from J, leaving 14 bases between. The CDR3 consists of 14 residues. The germline CDR1 and CDR2 sequences are SGDLS and YYNGEE. CDR3 loop: CASSSWSVGGELFF. In DNA form, the CDR3 reads TGTGCCAGCAGCTCGTGGAGTGTTGGCGGGGAGCTGTTTTTT.

As DNA, the CDR3 is TGTGCCAGCAGTGTCGGGACTAGCGCTAACAATGAGCAGTTCTTC. Protein sequence: CASSVGTSANNEQFF. V and J are TRBV6-4 and TRBJ2-1; 10 nucleotides agree with TRBD2. J lost 5 bases, V lost 4 bases, and 5 bases had no gene match. This CDR3 has 15 residues. Germline V CDR1 and CDR2: MRHNA, SNTAGT.

There are a few counts of this clonotype. The V and J genes are TRBV9 and TRBJ2-3, with D possibly being TRBD2 (5 bases). V was clipped by 2 bases and J by 0 bases, with 10 bases between them. Per germline, CDR1 SGDLS and CDR2 YYNGEE. There are 15 residues in the CDR3. This chain's CDR3 is CASSVRAVSTDTQYF. CDR3 in DNA: TGTGCCAGCAGCGTTCGAGCGGTTAGCACAGATACGCAGTATTTT.

This clonotype was counted many times. The chain links TRBV29-1 to TRBJ2-7, with 11 nucleotides matching TRBD2. This CDR3 spans 18 amino acids. V lost 4 bases, J lost 2 bases, and 16 bases stayed unmatched. CDR1 is SQVTM, CDR2 ANQGSEA, per germline. The CDR3 DNA sequence: TGCAGCGTTGCGGGAGGGACCGGGACTAGCGGTGAACCCTACGAGCAGTACTTC. This translates into CSVAGGTGTSGEPYEQYF.